Below, 15 T cell receptor beta chains from the same sample are listed, as sequenced in a study of T cell responses to AZD1222 COVID-19 vaccine. Method: immunoSEQ multiplex PCR; TCRdb's copy keeps in-frame clones and lacks some. Seen here are 90,000 to 110,000 clones, roughly 90% observed once, and the top ten hold roughly 2.7%. Sequences were derived from peripheral blood, sampled on day 0 of AZD1222 vaccination. The source is an adult in good health.

The CDR3 sequence is CASSVAGLGTDTEAFF. The CDR3 DNA follows: TGTGCCAGCAGCGTAGCTGGGCTTGGGACTGACACTGAAGCTTTCTTT. This chain joins TRBV9 and TRBJ1-1; weak D call: TRBD1 (5 bases). Germline lookup yields CDR1 SGDLS and CDR2 YYNGEE. CDR3 length equals 16 residues. Trimming cost V 0 bases and J 3 bases, with 15 bases left between them.

The chain combines TRBV4-2 with TRBJ2-1, with D unclear. V lost 3 bases to trimming and J lost 8 bases, with 20 bases between them. Germline CDR1 LGHNA, CDR2 YNFKEQ. The CDR3 loop spans 16 amino acids. The CDR3 DNA sequence: TGTGCCAGCAGCCAGGATCTGGGTCCGGTGGGCGATGAGCAGTTCTTC. Protein product: CASSQDLGPVGDEQFF.

The chain recombines TRBV29-1 with TRBJ1-1; TRBD1 agrees at 7 bases. Germline trimming cut 1 base from V and 1 base from J; bases unmatched to any gene: 6. This CDR3 spans 15 amino acids. Looked up from germline, CDR1 is SQVTM and CDR2 is ANQGSEA. In DNA, the CDR3 is TGCAGCGTTGAAGGAGGGGGCAGGCGGAACACTGAAGCTTTCTTT. Encoded protein: CSVEGGGRRNTEAFF.

This clone was counted once. The chain couples TRBV24-1 to TRBJ2-3, with 7 positions matching TRBD2. The CDR3 runs to 13 residues. The V and J ends lost 6 bases and 5 bases, in that order; junction bases with no gene match: 4. Germline CDR1 reads KGHDR; CDR2 reads SFDVKD. The CDR3 DNA is TGTGCCACCAGTAAATCGGGAGGAGATACGCAGTATTTT. The encoded protein is CATSKSGGDTQYF.

This chain joins TRBV27 and TRBJ1-5; D may be TRBD1 (6 bases). This CDR3 contains 15 residues. The germline CDR1 and CDR2 sequences are MNHEY and SMNVEV (reference sequence). Trimming pared 5 bases from V and 3 bases from J, leaving 14 bases between. CDR3 loop: CASSAQGLHNQPQHF. The CDR3 bases are TGTGCCAGCAGTGCTCAGGGGTTACACAATCAGCCCCAGCATTTT.

The chain links TRBV4-1 to TRBJ1-5, with D possibly matching TRBD1 (6 bases). Trimming cost V 0 bases and J 7 bases, with 7 bases left between them. The CDR3 totals 13 residues. The V gene's germline CDR1 is MGHRA and CDR2 YSYEKL. CDR3 in amino acids: CASSQEGAQPQHF. CDR3 sequence (DNA): TGCGCCAGCAGCCAAGAGGGGGCCCAGCCCCAGCATTTT.

The CDR3 sequence: CASSALAGGGDEQYF. The CDR3 nucleotides are TGTGCCAGCAGTGCCCTAGCGGGGGGAGGGGACGAGCAGTACTTC. The V call is TRBV2, the J call TRBJ2-7; 11 positions match TRBD2. With 4 bases clipped from V and 5 bases from J, the junction kept 7 bases outside the gene matches. The CDR3 runs 15 residues. From germline, CDR1 is SNHLY and CDR2 FYNNEI.

V and J are TRBV18 and TRBJ2-1; 12 bases line up with TRBD2. Germline V gives CDR1 KGHSH, CDR2 LQKENI. V was clipped by 3 bases and J by 0 bases; unmatched bases: 3. The CDR3 consists of 17 residues. CDR3: CASSPKTSGSSYNEQFF. For the CDR3, the DNA is TGTGCCAGCTCACCTAAGACTAGCGGGAGCTCCTACAATGAGCAGTTCTTC.

This chain connects TRBV2 to TRBJ1-4; 8 nucleotides agree with TRBD1. This CDR3 spans 13 amino acids. Trimming at V came to 6 bases and at J to 7 bases, leaving 4 bases not matched to a gene. Germline CDR1 SNHLY, CDR2 FYNNEI. CDR3 sequence (DNA): TGTGCCAGCAGGATGGACAGGGCTGAAAAACTGTTTTTT. It codes for CASRMDRAEKLFF.

The rearrangement joins TRBV5-1 to TRBJ2-7; a weak D match, TRBD1 (6 bases). This CDR3 has 17 amino acids. Germline CDR1 SGHRS, CDR2 YFSETQ. The V gene lost 0 bases and the J gene lost 1 base, with 17 bases spanning the gap. The CDR3, as DNA: TGCGCCAGCAGCTTGGACCCTTTAGGGGGAAGATCCTACGAGCAGTACTTC. Residues: CASSLDPLGGRSYEQYF.

CDR3 residues: CASSYSFQGGNTIYF. The CDR3 nucleotides are TGTGCCAGCAGTTACTCCTTTCAGGGTGGAAACACCATATATTTT. The chain has TRBV6-5 and TRBJ1-3; tentatively, D is TRBD1 (5 bases). Germline values: CDR1 MNHEY, CDR2 SVGAGI. This CDR3 comprises 15 residues. Trimming took 0 bases from V and 3 from J, leaving 9 bases between them.

The genes are TRBV2 and TRBJ2-5, with 8 positions matching TRBD1. This CDR3 is 13 amino acids long. Germline V gives CDR1 SNHLY, CDR2 FYNNEI. With V trimmed by 8 bases and J by 1 base, 3 bases remained unmatched. CDR3 residues: CASRTGTQETQYF. The CDR3, as DNA: TGTGCCAGCCGGACAGGGACCCAAGAGACCCAGTACTTC.

The V and J genes are TRBV7-9 and TRBJ1-1, with D maybe TRBD1 (5 bases). From germline, CDR1 is SEHNR and CDR2 FQNEAQ (reference sequence). The CDR3 sequence is 15 residues long. V was cut by 5 bases and J by 0 bases, with 13 bases left in between. CDR3 nucleotides: TGTGCCAGCAGCGGGGCGTTCGCAGTGAACACTGAAGCTTTCTTT. Protein sequence: CASSGAFAVNTEAFF.

The chain is built from TRBV2 and TRBJ2-1; TRBD2 matches at 8 bases. The V gene's germline CDR1 is SNHLY and CDR2 FYNNEI. Trimming took 5 bases from V and 3 from J; bases not matched to a gene: 6. The CDR3 has 15 amino acids. The CDR3: CASSSQRGIYNEQFF. The CDR3, as DNA: TGTGCCAGCAGTTCCCAGCGGGGGATCTACAATGAGCAGTTCTTC.

This chain links TRBV9 with TRBJ2-5; D uncertain. The V end lost 0 bases, the J end lost 3 bases, and 6 bases lay between the germline ends. CDR3 length: 13 residues. CDR1 SGDLS and CDR2 YYNGEE come from the germline V gene. The CDR3 spells CASSVEGKETQYF. In DNA form, the CDR3 reads TGTGCCAGCAGCGTAGAAGGGAAAGAGACCCAGTACTTC.